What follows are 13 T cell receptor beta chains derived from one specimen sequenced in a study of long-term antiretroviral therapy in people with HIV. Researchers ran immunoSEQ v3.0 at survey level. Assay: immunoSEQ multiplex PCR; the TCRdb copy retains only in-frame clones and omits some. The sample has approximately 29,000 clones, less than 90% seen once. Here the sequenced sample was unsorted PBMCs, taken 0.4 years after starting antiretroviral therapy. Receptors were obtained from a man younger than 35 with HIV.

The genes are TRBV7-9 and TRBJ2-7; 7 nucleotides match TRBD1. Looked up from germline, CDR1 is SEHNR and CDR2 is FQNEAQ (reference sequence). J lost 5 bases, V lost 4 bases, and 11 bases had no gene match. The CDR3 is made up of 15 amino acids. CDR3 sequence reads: CASSYSDRVGDEQYF. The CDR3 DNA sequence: TGTGCCAGCAGCTACTCAGACAGGGTGGGTGACGAGCAGTACTTC.

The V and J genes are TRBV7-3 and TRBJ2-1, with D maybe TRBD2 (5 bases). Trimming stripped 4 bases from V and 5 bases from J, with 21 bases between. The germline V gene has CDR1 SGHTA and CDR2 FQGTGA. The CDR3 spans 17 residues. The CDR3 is CASSSIPGISTNNEQFF. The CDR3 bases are TGTGCCAGCAGCTCTATCCCGGGGATCAGCACTAACAATGAGCAGTTCTTC.

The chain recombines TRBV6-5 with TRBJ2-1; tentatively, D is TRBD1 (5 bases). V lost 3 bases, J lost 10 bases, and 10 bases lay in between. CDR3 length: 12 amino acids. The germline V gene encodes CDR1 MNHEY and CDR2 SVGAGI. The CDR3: CASSYGKGEQFF. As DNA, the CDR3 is TGTGCCAGCAGTTATGGGAAGGGGGAGCAGTTCTTC.

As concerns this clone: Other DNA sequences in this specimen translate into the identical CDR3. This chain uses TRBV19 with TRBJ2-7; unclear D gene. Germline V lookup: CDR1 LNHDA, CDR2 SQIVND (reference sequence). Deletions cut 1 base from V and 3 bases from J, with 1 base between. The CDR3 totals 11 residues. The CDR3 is CASSIGYEQYF. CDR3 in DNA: TGTGCCAGTAGTATAGGCTACGAGCAGTACTTC. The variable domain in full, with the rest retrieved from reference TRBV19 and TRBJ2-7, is DGGITQSPKYLFRKEGQNVTLSCEQNLNHDAMYWYRQDPGQGLRLIYYSQIVNDFQKGDIAEGYSVSREKKESFPLTVTSAQKNPTAFYLCASSIGYEQYFGPGTRLTVT.

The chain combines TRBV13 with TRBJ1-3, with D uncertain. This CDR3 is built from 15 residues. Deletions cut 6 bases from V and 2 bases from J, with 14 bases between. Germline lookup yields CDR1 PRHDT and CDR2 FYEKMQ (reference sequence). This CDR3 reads CASSQDVGTGNTIYF. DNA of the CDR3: TGTGCCAGCAGTCAAGACGTGGGGACTGGAAACACCATATATTTT.

The CDR3 spells CASSPGGLQATIYF. In DNA form, the CDR3 reads TGTGCCAGCAGCCCTGGAGGACTGCAAGCTACCATATATTTT. V is TRBV14 and J is TRBJ1-3; no clear D gene. The CDR3 spans 14 residues. Germline V gene data show CDR1 as SGHDN and CDR2 as FVKESK. V lost 4 bases, J lost 10 bases, and 17 bases lay in between.

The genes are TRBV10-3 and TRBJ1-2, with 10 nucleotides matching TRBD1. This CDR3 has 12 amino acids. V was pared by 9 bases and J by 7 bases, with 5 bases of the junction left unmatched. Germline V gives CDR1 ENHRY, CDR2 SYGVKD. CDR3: CAIGQGGSGYTF. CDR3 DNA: TGTGCCATTGGACAGGGGGGTTCTGGCTACACCTTC.

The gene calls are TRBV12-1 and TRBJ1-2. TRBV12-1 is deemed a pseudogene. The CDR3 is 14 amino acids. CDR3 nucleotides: TGTGCCAGCAGCTTTGATGGGAGAGACTATGGCTACACCTTC. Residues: CASSFDGRDYGYTF.

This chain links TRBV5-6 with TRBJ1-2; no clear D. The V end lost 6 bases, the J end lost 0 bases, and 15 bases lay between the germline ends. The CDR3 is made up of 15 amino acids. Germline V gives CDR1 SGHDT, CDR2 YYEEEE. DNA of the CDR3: TGTGCCAGCACCGTAGGACGGAAAGCTAACTATGGCTACACCTTC. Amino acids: CASTVGRKANYGYTF.

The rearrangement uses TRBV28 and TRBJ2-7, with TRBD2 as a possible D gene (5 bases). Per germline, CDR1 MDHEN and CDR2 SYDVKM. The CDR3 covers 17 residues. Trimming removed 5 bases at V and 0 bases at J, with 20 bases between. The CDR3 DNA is TGTGCCAGCAGTCCAAACCCTCATAGGAGGAGCTCCTACGAGCAGTACTTC. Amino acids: CASSPNPHRRSSYEQYF.

The CDR3 spells CASSYSETVIYEQYF. The CDR3 region has the DNA TGTGCCAGCAGTTACTCAGAGACAGTGATCTACGAGCAGTACTTC. The chain combines TRBV6-6 with TRBJ2-7, with D maybe TRBD1 (5 bases). The CDR3 is 15 amino acids. Germline V gene lookup returns CDR1 MNHNY and CDR2 SVGAGI (reference sequence). Trimming removed 0 bases at V and 3 bases at J, with 12 bases between.

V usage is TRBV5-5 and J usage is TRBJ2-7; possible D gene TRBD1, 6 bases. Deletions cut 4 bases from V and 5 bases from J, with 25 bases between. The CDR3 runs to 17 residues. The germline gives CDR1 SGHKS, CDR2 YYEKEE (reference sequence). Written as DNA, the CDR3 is TGTGCCAGCAGCCTTTACAGGGATAAGCCTATTCTAAACGAGCAGTACTTC. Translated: CASSLYRDKPILNEQYF.

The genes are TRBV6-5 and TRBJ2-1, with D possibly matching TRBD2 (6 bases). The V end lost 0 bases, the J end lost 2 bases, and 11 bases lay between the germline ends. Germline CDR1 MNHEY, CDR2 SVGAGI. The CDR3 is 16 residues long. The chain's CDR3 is CASSYSTGETYNEQFF. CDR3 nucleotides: TGTGCCAGCAGTTACTCCACGGGAGAGACCTACAATGAGCAGTTCTTC.